This T cell receptor beta chain stems from a study of blood T cell repertoires in COVID-19. Turning to the study itself: There were acute and convalescent COVID-19 samples, and they came from the United States, Italy and Spain. T cells, B-cell-depleted T cells, or PBMCs provided the cDNA or gDNA that served as material.

The sample holds one count of this clone. The CDR3 runs 15 residues. CDR1 and CDR2 from the germline V gene are MNHEY and SVGAGI. V lost 6 bases to trimming and J lost 0 bases; unmatched junction nucleotides: 5. Method: immunoSEQ multiplex PCR; TCRdb's copy keeps in-frame clones and lacks some. The sample has about 250,000 clones, 80% to 90% seen once. The chain is built from TRBV6-5 and TRBJ1-5, with 7 bases matching TRBD1. Sequenced material: peripheral blood. The source is a man of 80 years or more with acute or convalescent COVID-19. The CDR3: CASRPTGISNQPQHF. For the CDR3, the DNA is TGTGCCAGCAGACCGACAGGGATTAGCAATCAGCCCCAGCATTTT.